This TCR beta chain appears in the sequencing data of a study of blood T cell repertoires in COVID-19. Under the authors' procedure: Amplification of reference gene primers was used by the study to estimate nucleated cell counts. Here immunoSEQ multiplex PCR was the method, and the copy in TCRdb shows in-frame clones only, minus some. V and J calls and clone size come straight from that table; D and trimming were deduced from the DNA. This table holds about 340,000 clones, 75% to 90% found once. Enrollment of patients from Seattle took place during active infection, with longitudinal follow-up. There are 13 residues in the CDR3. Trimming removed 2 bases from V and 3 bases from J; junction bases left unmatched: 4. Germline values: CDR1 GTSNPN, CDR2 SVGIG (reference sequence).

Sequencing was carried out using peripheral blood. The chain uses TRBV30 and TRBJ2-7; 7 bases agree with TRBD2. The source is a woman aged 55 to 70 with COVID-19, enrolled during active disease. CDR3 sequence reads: CAWSRGLYYEQYF. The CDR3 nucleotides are TGTGCCTGGAGTCGGGGACTATACTACGAGCAGTACTTC.